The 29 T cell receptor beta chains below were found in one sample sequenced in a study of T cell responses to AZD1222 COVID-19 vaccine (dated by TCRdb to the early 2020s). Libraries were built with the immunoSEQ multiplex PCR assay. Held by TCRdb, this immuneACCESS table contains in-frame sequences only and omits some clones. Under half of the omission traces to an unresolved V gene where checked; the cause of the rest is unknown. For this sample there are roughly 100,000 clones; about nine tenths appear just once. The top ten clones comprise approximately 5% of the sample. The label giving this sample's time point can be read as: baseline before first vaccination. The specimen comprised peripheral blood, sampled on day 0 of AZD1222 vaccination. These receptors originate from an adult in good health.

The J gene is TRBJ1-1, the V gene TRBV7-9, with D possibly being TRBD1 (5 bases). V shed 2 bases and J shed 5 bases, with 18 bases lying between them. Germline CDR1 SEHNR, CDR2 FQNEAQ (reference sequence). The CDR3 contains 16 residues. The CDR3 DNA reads TGTGCCAGCAGCTTAAAGGCCGGGACGCCTCCTACTGAAGCTTTCTTT. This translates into CASSLKAGTPPTEAFF.

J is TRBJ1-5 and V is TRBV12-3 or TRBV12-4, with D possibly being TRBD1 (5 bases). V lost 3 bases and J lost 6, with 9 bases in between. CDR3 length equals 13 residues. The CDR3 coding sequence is TGTGCCAGCAGTTTCTCAGGGACTCAGCCCCAGCATTTT. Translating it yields CASSFSGTQPQHF.

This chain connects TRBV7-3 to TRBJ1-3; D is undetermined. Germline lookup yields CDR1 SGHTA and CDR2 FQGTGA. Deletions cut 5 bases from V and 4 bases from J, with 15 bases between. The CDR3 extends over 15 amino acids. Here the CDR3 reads CASSIPYGMGNTIYF. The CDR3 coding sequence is TGTGCCAGCAGCATTCCTTACGGGATGGGAAACACCATATATTTT. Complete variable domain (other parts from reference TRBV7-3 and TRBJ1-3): GAGVSQTPSNKVTEKGKYVELRCDPISGHTALYWYRQSLGQGPEFLIYFQGTGAADDSGLPNDRFFAVRPEGSVSTLKIQRTERGDSAVYLCASSIPYGMGNTIYFGEGSWLTVV.

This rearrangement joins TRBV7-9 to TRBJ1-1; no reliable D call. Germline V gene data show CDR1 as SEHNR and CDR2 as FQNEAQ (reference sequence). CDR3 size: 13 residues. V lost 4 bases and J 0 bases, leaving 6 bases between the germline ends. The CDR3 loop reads CASSSLLNTEAFF. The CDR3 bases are TGTGCCAGCAGCTCCCTCCTGAACACTGAAGCTTTCTTT. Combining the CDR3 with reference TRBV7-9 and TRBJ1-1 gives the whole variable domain DTGVSQNPRHKITKRGQNVTFRCDPISEHNRLYWYRQTLGQGPEFLTYFQNEAQLEKSRLLSDRFSAERPKGSFSTLEIQRTEQGDSAMYLCASSSLLNTEAFFGQGTRLTVV.

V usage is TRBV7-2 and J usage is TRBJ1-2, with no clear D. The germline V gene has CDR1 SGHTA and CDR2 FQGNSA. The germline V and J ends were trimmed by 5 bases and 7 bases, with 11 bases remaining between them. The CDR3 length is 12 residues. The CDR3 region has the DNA TGTGCCAGCAGCCCAGGTTCCGGTGGCTACACCTTC. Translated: CASSPGSGGYTF. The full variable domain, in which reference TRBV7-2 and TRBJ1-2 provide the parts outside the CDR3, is GAGVSQSPSNKVTEKGKDVELRCDPISGHTALYWYRQSLGQGLEFLIYFQGNSAPDKSGLPSDRFSAERTGGSVSTLTIQRTQQEDSAVYLCASSPGSGGYTFGSGTRLTVV.

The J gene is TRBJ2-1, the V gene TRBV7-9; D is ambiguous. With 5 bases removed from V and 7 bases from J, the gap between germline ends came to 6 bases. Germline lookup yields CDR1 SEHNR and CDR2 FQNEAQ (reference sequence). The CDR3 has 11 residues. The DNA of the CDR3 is TGTGCCAGCAGCCCTTCGAATGAGCAGTTCTTC. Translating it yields CASSPSNEQFF.

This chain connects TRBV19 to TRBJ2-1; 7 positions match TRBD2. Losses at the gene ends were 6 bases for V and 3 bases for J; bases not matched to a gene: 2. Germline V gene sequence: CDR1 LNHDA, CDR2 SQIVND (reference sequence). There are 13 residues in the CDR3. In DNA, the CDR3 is TGTGCCAGTAGGCTAGCGGACTACAATGAGCAGTTCTTC. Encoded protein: CASRLADYNEQFF.

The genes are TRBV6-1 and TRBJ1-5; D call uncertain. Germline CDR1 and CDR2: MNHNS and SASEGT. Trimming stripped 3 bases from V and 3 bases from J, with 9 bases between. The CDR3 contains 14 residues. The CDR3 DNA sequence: TGTGCCAGCAGTGATCGTCAGGTCAATCAGCCCCAGCATTTT. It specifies CASSDRQVNQPQHF.

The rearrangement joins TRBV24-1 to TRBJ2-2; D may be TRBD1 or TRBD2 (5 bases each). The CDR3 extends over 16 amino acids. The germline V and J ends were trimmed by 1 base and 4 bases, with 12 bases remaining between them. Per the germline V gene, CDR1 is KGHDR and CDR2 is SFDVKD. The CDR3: CATSDFSRGVTGELFF. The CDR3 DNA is TGTGCCACCAGTGATTTTTCTAGGGGAGTCACCGGGGAGCTGTTTTTT.

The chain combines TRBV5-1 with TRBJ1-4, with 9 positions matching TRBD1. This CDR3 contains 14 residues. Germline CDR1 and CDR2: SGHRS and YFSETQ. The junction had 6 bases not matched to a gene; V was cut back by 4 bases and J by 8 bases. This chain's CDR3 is CASSLRTGEEKLFF. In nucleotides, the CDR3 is TGCGCCAGCAGCCTCCGGACAGGGGAAGAAAAACTGTTTTTT. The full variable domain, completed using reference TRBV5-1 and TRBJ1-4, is KAGVTQTPRYLIKTRGQQVTLSCSPISGHRSVSWYQQTPGQGLQFLFEYFSETQRNKGNFPGRFSGRQFSNSRSEMNVSTLELGDSALYLCASSLRTGEEKLFFGSGTQLSVL.

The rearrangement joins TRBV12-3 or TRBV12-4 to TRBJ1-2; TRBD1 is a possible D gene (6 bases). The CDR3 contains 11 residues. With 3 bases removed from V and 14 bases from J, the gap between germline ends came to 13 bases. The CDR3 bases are TGTGCCAGCAGTTTTCAGGGACACAGTACCTTC. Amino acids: CASSFQGHSTF.

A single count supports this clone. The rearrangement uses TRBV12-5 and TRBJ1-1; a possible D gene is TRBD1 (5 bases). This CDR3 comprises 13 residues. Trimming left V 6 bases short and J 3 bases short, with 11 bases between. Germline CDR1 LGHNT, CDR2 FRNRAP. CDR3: CASGESGHTEAFF. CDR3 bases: TGTGCTAGTGGGGAATCGGGGCACACTGAAGCTTTCTTT.

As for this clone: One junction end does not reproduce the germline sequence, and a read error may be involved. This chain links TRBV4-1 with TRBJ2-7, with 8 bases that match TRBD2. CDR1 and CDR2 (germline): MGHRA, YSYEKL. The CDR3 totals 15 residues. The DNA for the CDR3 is TGCGCCAGCAGTCAAGTGACTAGCGTCTCCTACGAGCAGTACTTC. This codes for CASSQVTSVSYEQYF.

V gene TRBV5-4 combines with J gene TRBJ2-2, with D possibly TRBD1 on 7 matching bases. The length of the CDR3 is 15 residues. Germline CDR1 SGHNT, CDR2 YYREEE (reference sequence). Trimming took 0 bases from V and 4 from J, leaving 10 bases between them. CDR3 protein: CASSLGQGGTGELFF. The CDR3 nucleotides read TGTGCCAGCAGCTTGGGACAGGGAGGCACCGGGGAGCTGTTTTTT.

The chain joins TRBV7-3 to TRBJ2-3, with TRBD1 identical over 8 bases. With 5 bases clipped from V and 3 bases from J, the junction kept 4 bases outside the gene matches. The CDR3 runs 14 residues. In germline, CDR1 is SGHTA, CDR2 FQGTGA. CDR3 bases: TGTGCCAGCAGCCCGGGACAGGTAACAGATACGCAGTATTTT. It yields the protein CASSPGQVTDTQYF.

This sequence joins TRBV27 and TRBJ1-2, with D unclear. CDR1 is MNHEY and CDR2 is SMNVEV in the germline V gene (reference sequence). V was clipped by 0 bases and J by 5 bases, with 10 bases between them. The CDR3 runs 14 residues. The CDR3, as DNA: TGTGCCAGCAGTTTATCAGGCAGCAATTATGGCTACACCTTC. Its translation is CASSLSGSNYGYTF.

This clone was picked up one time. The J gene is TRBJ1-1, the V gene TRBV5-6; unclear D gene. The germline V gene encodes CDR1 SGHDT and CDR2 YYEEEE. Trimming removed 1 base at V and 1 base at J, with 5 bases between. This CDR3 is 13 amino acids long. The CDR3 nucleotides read TGTGCCAGCAGCTTGTCCGCGAACACTGAAGCTTTCTTT. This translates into CASSLSANTEAFF.

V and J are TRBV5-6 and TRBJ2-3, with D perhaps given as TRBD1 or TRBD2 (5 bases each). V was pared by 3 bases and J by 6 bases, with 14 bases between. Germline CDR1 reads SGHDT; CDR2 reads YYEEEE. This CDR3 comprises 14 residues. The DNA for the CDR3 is TGTGCCAGCAGCTCCAAGGGGAGTGGGGATACGCAGTATTTT. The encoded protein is CASSSKGSGDTQYF.

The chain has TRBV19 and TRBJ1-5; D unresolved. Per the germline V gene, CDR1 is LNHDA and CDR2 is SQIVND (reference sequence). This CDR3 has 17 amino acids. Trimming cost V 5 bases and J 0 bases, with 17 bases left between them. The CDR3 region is CASSVKSGSYSNQPQHF. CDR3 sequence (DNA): TGTGCCAGTAGTGTTAAATCGGGGTCCTATAGCAATCAGCCCCAGCATTTT.

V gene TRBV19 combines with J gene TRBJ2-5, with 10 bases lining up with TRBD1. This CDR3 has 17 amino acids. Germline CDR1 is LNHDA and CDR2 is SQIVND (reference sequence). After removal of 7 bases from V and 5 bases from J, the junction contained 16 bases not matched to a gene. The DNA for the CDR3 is TGTGCCAGTACCCCCCTCCAGGGACAGGGGTCTTGGGAGACCCAGTACTTC. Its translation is CASTPLQGQGSWETQYF. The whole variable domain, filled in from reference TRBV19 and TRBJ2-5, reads DGGITQSPKYLFRKEGQNVTLSCEQNLNHDAMYWYRQDPGQGLRLIYYSQIVNDFQKGDIAEGYSVSREKKESFPLTVTSAQKNPTAFYLCASTPLQGQGSWETQYFGPGTRLLVL.

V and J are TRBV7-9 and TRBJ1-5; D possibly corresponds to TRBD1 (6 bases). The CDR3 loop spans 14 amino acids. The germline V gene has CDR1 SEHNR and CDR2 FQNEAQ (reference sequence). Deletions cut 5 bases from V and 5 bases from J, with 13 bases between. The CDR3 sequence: CASSPRGGDQPQHF. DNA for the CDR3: TGTGCCAGCAGCCCCAGGGGAGGCGATCAGCCCCAGCATTTT.

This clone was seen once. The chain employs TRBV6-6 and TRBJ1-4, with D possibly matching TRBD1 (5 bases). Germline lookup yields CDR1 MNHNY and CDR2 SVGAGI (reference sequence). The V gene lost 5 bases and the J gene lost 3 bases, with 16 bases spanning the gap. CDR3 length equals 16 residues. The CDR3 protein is CASSTPGLGANEKLFF. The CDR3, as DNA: TGTGCCAGCAGTACGCCGGGACTTGGGGCTAATGAAAAACTGTTTTTT.

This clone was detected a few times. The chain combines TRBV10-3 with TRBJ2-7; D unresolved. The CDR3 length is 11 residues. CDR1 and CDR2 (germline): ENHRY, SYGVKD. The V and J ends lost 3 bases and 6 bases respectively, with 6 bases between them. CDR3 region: CAISDQSEQYF. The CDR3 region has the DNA TGTGCCATCAGTGATCAAAGCGAGCAGTACTTC.

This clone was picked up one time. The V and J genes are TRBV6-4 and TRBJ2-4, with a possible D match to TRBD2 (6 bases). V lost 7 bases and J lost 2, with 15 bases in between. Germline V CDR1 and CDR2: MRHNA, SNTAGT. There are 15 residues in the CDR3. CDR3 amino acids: CASKRSGVPKNIQYF. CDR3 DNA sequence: TGTGCCAGCAAGAGGTCGGGAGTTCCCAAAAACATTCAGTACTTC.

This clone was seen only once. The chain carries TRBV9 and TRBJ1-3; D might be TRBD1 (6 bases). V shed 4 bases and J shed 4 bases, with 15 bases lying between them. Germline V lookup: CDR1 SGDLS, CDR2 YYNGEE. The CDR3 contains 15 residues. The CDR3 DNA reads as TGTGCCAGCAGCCCCCATGGGGGGCTCGGAAACACCATATATTTT. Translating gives CASSPHGGLGNTIYF.

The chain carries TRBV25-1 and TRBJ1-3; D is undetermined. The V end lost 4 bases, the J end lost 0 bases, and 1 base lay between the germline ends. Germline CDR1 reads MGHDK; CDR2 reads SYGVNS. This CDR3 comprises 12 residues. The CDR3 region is CASSASGNTIYF. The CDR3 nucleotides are TGTGCCAGCAGTGCCTCTGGAAACACCATATATTTT.

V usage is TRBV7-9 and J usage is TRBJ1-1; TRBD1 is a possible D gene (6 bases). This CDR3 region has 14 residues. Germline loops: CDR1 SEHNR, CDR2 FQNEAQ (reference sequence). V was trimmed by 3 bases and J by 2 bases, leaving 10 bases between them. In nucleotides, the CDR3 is TGTGCCAGCAGCTTCACAGGGTCAAACACTGAAGCTTTCTTT. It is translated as CASSFTGSNTEAFF.

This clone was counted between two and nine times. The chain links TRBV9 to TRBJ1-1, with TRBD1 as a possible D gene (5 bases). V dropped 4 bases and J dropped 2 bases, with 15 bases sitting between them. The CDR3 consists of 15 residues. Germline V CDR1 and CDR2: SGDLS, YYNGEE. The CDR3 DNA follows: TGTGCCAGCAGCCCCCGGGACCGACGAAACACTGAAGCTTTCTTT. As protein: CASSPRDRRNTEAFF.

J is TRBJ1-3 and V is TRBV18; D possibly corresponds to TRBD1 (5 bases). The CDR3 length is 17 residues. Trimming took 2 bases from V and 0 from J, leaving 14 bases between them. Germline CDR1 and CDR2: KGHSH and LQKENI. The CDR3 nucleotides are TGTGCCAGCTCACCAAGGCAGGGAAGGGGCTCTGGAAACACCATATATTTT. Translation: CASSPRQGRGSGNTIYF.